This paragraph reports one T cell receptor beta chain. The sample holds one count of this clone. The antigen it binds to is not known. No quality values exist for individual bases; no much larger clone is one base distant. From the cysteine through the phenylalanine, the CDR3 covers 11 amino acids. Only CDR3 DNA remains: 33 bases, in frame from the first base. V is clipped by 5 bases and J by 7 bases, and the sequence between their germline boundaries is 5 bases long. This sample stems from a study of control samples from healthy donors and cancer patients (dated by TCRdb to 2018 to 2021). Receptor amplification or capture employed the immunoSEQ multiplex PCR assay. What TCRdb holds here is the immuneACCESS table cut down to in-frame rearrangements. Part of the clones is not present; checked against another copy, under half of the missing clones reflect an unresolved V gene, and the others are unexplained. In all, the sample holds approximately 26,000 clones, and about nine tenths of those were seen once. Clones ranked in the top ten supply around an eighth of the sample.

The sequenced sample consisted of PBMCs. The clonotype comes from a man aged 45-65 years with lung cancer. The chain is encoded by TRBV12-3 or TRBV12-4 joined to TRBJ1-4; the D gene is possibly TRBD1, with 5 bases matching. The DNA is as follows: TGTGCCAGCAGTCAGGGTGAAAAACTGTTTTTT. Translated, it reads CASSQGEKLFF.